These 11 T cell receptor beta chains came from one sample sequenced in a study of cytomegalovirus exposure and HLA in healthy donors. Vbeta (60) and Jbeta (13) primers were used in the PCR. Assay: immunoSEQ multiplex PCR; the TCRdb copy retains only in-frame clones and omits some. The sample carries 190,000 or so clones, about four fifths recorded once. Input material: PBMCs. The receptors here all came from a girl aged 10-17 years in good health and CMV-seropositive.

The chain is built from TRBV6-1 and TRBJ2-7, with D perhaps matching TRBD1 (6 bases). CDR3 size: 14 residues. Germline V gene data show CDR1 as MNHNS and CDR2 as SASEGT. V lost 4 bases, J lost 1 base, and 11 bases lay in between. The CDR3 reads CASSADSPSYEQYF. CDR3 DNA: TGTGCCAGCAGTGCGGACAGTCCATCCTACGAGCAGTACTTC.

The CDR3 DNA follows: TGTGCCAGCAGGCCAGGACAGTGGGCAGATACGCAGTATTTT. It yields the protein CASRPGQWADTQYF. This chain links TRBV27 with TRBJ2-3; D is perhaps TRBD1 (6 bases). The ends were cut back, 6 bases at V and 4 bases at J, with 14 bases in the middle. Germline lookup yields CDR1 MNHEY and CDR2 SMNVEV (reference sequence). The length of the CDR3 is 14 residues.

The rearrangement links TRBV4-3 to TRBJ2-2; 7 nucleotides match TRBD1. Germline CDR1 LGHNA, CDR2 YSLEER. V lost 5 bases to trimming and J lost 4 bases; unmatched junction nucleotides: 7. The CDR3 sequence is 15 residues long. Here the CDR3 DNA reads TGCGCCAGCAGCTACGAGACAGGGATCACCGGGGAGCTGTTTTTT. Its protein is CASSYETGITGELFF.

The rearrangement links TRBV11-2 to TRBJ2-2; 9 bases align to TRBD2. The trim removed 2 bases at V and 4 bases at J, leaving 5 bases unmatched. The germline V gene has CDR1 SGHAT and CDR2 FQNNGV. The CDR3 has 16 amino acids. The CDR3 nucleotides are TGTGCCAGCAGCTTATCGCGACTAGCGGTCACCGGGGAGCTGTTTTTT. The encoded protein is CASSLSRLAVTGELFF.

In this sample, this clone turned up once. V gene TRBV5-1 combines with J gene TRBJ2-6, with 7 bases matching TRBD1. Germline lookup yields CDR1 SGHRS and CDR2 YFSETQ. This CDR3 comprises 18 residues. V lost 0 bases, J lost 0 bases, and 6 bases stayed unmatched. CDR3: CASSLGGGYPSGANVLTF. CDR3 coding DNA: TGCGCCAGCAGCTTGGGAGGGGGCTACCCCTCTGGGGCCAACGTCCTGACTTTC.

The chain recombines TRBV7-9 with TRBJ2-7; TRBD1 matches 9 bases. The CDR3 is made up of 14 amino acids. V was clipped by 5 bases and J by 7 bases; unmatched bases: 9. Germline V gene sequence: CDR1 SEHNR, CDR2 FQNEAQ (reference sequence). CDR3 protein: CASSQTGGSGEQYF. In DNA form, the CDR3 reads TGTGCCAGCAGCCAAACAGGGGGCTCTGGGGAGCAGTACTTC.

This rearrangement joins TRBV6-6 to TRBJ2-3; 11 positions match TRBD2. Germline CDR1 and CDR2: MNHNY and SVGAGI (reference sequence). The V and J ends lost 6 bases and 0 bases, in that order; junction bases with no gene match: 5. The CDR3 totals 16 residues. CDR3 protein: CASRPTSGDSTDTQYF. The CDR3 coding sequence is TGTGCCAGCAGGCCGACTAGCGGGGATAGCACAGATACGCAGTATTTT.

V is TRBV29-1 and J is TRBJ2-7; D is perhaps TRBD1 (6 bases). Germline V gene sequence: CDR1 SQVTM, CDR2 ANQGSEA. This CDR3 region has 13 residues. V shed 2 bases and J shed 4 bases, with 12 bases lying between them. CDR3 in DNA: TGCAGCGTTGAATTACAACAGGGTTACGAGCAGTACTTC. Translated: CSVELQQGYEQYF.

The chain recombines TRBV11-2 with TRBJ2-7, with 7 nucleotides matching TRBD2. The V and J ends lost 7 bases and 1 base, in that order; junction bases with no gene match: 7. Germline CDR1 reads SGHAT; CDR2 reads FQNNGV. CDR3 size: 14 residues. CDR3 sequence reads: CASTPTGGSYEQYF. The CDR3 coding sequence is TGTGCCAGCACCCCGACGGGAGGATCCTACGAGCAGTACTTC.

The chain links TRBV6-7 to TRBJ1-4; D uncertain. TRBV6-7 has ORF status, its function being uncertain. This CDR3 has 13 amino acids. The ends were cut back, 5 bases at V and 4 bases at J, with 8 bases in the middle. The CDR3 DNA is TGTGCCAGCAGTCCCGGGGTTAATGAAAAACTGTTTTTT. This translates into CASSPGVNEKLFF.

This clone has a single count. The CDR3 coding sequence is TGCGCCAGCAGCGTCCGGGGTTTGGACACCGGGGAGCTGTTTTTT. It encodes CASSVRGLDTGELFF. The chain employs TRBV4-1 and TRBJ2-2; a possible D gene is TRBD2 (5 bases). V was cut by 5 bases and J by 3 bases, with 13 bases left in between. The CDR3 is 15 amino acids. The germline gives CDR1 MGHRA, CDR2 YSYEKL.